This T cell receptor beta chain was documented in a study of siplizumab effects on memory and regulatory T cells (dated 2019 in TCRdb). Background on the whole study: The study examined how the anti-CD2 antibody siplizumab affects alloreactive T-cell subsets in allogeneic mixed lymphocyte reactions built from human PBMCs.

Library generation was performed with the immunoSEQ multiplex PCR assay. Each sample had 80,000 to 100,000 TCR templates assayed by the deep sequencing platform. Genomic DNA extracted from sorted T cells was used for TCRbeta CDR3 sequencing. Concerning the study's data processing: Clonal analysis of TCRbeta CDR3 data was done in the R programming language. Alloreactive CD4+ and CD8+ clones were defined by comparing unstimulated samples with post-reaction CFSE-low samples. Regulatory or non-regulatory origin was assigned to alloreactive CD4+ clones by matching of sequences to sorted unstimulated Treg and non-Treg repertoires. In its TCRdb copy, this immuneACCESS table keeps in-frame sequences only and misses some clones. Where compared with another copy, unresolved V genes explain less than half of these, and the others have no known cause. V and J calls and clone size come straight from that table; D and trimming were deduced from the DNA. This sample holds over 35,000 clones; around 89% were observed only once. Around 0.25% of the sample is held by the ten biggest clonotypes.

Note on this clone: No antigen is known for it. Base qualities were left out, and no much larger clone turns up one base away.

In the germline V gene, CDR1 corresponds to SGHVS and CDR2 to FQNEAQ. Trimming costs V 5 bases and J 4 bases, and their ends lie 13 bases apart. The CDR3 starts with the cysteine, ends with the phenylalanine, and has 14 residues. Only the CDR3 DNA stays, 42 bases, in frame from base 1. In addition, sequencing in three donor pairs included unstimulated CD8+ effector memory subsets alongside CD4+ naive, CD8+ naive, CD8+ TEMRA and CD4+ memory subsets. Sorted unstimulated T cells and proliferating T cells recovered from mixed lymphocyte reactions were subjected to TCRbeta CDR3 sequencing. Fresh whole blood from fewer than 11 HLA-typed healthy donors was used to isolate PBMCs. The research as a whole found: About 80-96% of proliferating CD4+ or CD8+ clones could not be given a naive or memory phenotype. Because sequences at frequencies below about 10^-5 were poorly captured, only a minor fraction of alloreactive clones could be mapped back to unstimulated subsets. Whether proliferating Tregs from siplizumab cultures were suppressive was not functionally confirmed. In reactions with siplizumab, an average of about 62% of mappable alloreactive CD4+ clones were Treg-derived, compared with 26.9% in control reactions. Compared with memory T cells, unstimulated naive T cells appeared more diverse, and naive cells seemed to make a substantial contribution to the alloresponse. The cumulative frequency of alloreactive sequences traceable to unstimulated CD4+ memory T cells was significantly reduced by siplizumab.

Sequenced input: naive CD4+ T cells sorted from blood. The cell subset or site label here, explained by the study, means: unstimulated naive T cells. The chain employs TRBV7-8 and TRBJ2-3, and TRBD2 may be the D gene, going by 5 matching bases. This sequence was found in a human donor in good health. For the CDR3, the sequence is CASSIGLPPDTQYF. The nucleotides read TGTGCCAGCAGCATTGGACTTCCTCCAGATACGCAGTATTTT.